One sample yielded the 10 T cell receptor beta chains listed below, sequenced in a study of CD8+ T cells in alopecia areata (dated by TCRdb to the late 2010s). The library was made by the immunoSEQ multiplex PCR assay. RNA was extracted from all samples and reverse transcribed into cDNA as template for TCR sequencing. TCRdb carries this immuneACCESS record with in-frame sequences only. Its versions omit some clonotypes, under half of them owing to an unresolved V gene in the studies checked, with the rest unexplained. The sample profile shows 150,000 or so clones; more than 40% of them were found once. The ten largest clones add up to 6.5% to 7.5% of the sample. The sequencing sample was made of CD4+ T cells sorted from blood. These receptors came from a human donor with alopecia areata.

This clone was detected a few times. The V call is TRBV7-9, the J call TRBJ1-1, with D possibly TRBD1 on 5 matching bases. The length of the CDR3 is 14 residues. CDR1 and CDR2 (germline): SEHNR, FQNEAQ (reference sequence). The V end lost 1 base, the J end lost 6 bases, and 12 bases lay between the germline ends. CDR3 in amino acids: CASSLGRDGSEAFF. The DNA of the CDR3 is TGTGCCAGCAGCTTAGGCCGGGACGGGTCTGAAGCTTTCTTT.

In this sample, this clone turned up a few times. The genes are TRBV28 and TRBJ2-5, with 8 bases that match TRBD1. Trimming removed 5 bases from V and 2 bases from J; junction bases left unmatched: 7. The germline V gene has CDR1 MDHEN and CDR2 SYDVKM. This CDR3 has 15 amino acids. CDR3 in DNA: TGTGCCAGCAGTACCACAGGACAGGGTCAAGAGACCCAGTACTTC. Translation gives CASSTTGQGQETQYF.

V is TRBV29-1 and J is TRBJ1-5; 11 bases are shared with TRBD1. Germline V gives CDR1 SQVTM, CDR2 ANQGSEA. The CDR3 has 15 amino acids. The ends lost 2 bases at V and 5 bases at J; junction bases unmatched: 5. The CDR3 here is CSVETGTGGYQPQHF. Written as DNA, the CDR3 is TGCAGCGTTGAAACCGGGACAGGGGGTTATCAGCCCCAGCATTTT.

This clone was seen more than once but under ten times. The chain links TRBV30 to TRBJ2-1, with no clear D. The CDR3 covers 15 residues. The germline V gene encodes CDR1 GTSNPN and CDR2 SVGIG (reference sequence). V lost 8 bases and J 0 bases, leaving 17 bases between the germline ends. Here the CDR3 DNA reads TGTGCCAGCTACCTGGGAACGACCTCCTACAATGAGCAGTTCTTC. This gives the protein CASYLGTTSYNEQFF.

V gene TRBV5-7 combines with J gene TRBJ1-5; weak D call: TRBD1 (5 bases). TRBV5-7 qualifies as an ORF whose function is uncertain. The CDR3 is 16 residues long. V gave up 1 base and J gave up 5 bases, with 16 bases separating them. This chain's CDR3 is CASSLFGGIFDQPQHF. In DNA form, the CDR3 reads TGTGCCAGCAGCTTGTTCGGGGGAATTTTTGATCAGCCCCAGCATTTT.

This chain uses TRBV28 with TRBJ2-1; D might be TRBD1 (6 bases). Germline-derived CDR1 and CDR2 are MDHEN and SYDVKM. The V end lost 1 base, the J end lost 10 bases, and 11 bases lay between the germline ends. The CDR3 spans 13 residues. The chain's CDR3 is CASSLYRVREQFF. DNA for the CDR3: TGTGCCAGCAGTTTATACAGGGTCAGGGAGCAGTTCTTC.

The chain couples TRBV6-6 to TRBJ2-2, with 11 bases lining up with TRBD2. Germline CDR1 and CDR2: MNHNY and SVGAGI (reference sequence). This CDR3 contains 15 residues. V lost 5 bases to trimming and J lost 6 bases; unmatched junction nucleotides: 5. The CDR3 DNA reads as TGTGCCAGCAGTCCGACTAGCGGGATTGCCGGGGAGCTGTTTTTT. Translating it yields CASSPTSGIAGELFF.

The chain is built from TRBV4-1 and TRBJ2-7, with D unclear. Trimming took off 2 bases at V and 5 bases at J, with 13 bases between the two ends. The CDR3 has 14 amino acids. CDR1 is MGHRA, CDR2 YSYEKL, per germline. DNA of the CDR3: TGCGCCAGCAGCCAACCCCTCGCGAGTAACGAGCAGTACTTC. As protein: CASSQPLASNEQYF.

This chain connects TRBV7-9 to TRBJ2-6; D unresolved. V was trimmed by 5 bases and J by 4 bases, leaving 12 bases between them. The CDR3 extends over 15 amino acids. CDR1 and CDR2 (germline): SEHNR, FQNEAQ (reference sequence). This CDR3 reads CASSPVGSGANVLTF. The CDR3 DNA is TGTGCCAGCAGCCCAGTGGGGTCCGGGGCCAACGTCCTGACTTTC.

This clone has only a few counts. The V call is TRBV30, the J call TRBJ1-2; TRBD1 is a possible D gene (6 bases). Looked up from germline, CDR1 is GTSNPN and CDR2 is SVGIG (reference sequence). V was cut by 5 bases and J by 8 bases, with 21 bases left in between. This CDR3 has 14 amino acids. CDR3 in DNA: TGTGCCTGGCAGGGGAGGAACTTGAGGGACGGCTACACCTTC. As protein: CAWQGRNLRDGYTF.